Reported below is one TCR beta chain. As yet, its antigen is unknown. The data derive from a study of shared clonotypes between healthy human individuals. Germline V CDR1 and CDR2: GTSNPN, SVGIG (reference sequence). CDR3 length: 15 amino acids. Trimming pared 0 bases from V and 1 base from J, leaving 9 bases between. Regarding the study as a whole: Some clonotypes were shared by all four sorted-subset donors, while others were not shared. The non-shared ones had lower generation probabilities than the shared ones.

TCRdb's copy holds only in-frame clones and misses some; the assay was immunoSEQ multiplex PCR. The repertoire includes about 2.3 million clones, 85% to 95% of them detected once, and about 0.37% sits in the top ten. This rearrangement joins TRBV30 to TRBJ1-4; D gene uncertain. The specimen sequenced was naive CD4+ T cells from PBMCs. Subset specified: CD45RA+ positively selected. The TCR originated in a man aged 18 to 29 in good health. Some clones in this sample may be carry-over from other donors' samples. This chain's CDR3 is CAWSVLRGTNEKLFF. CDR3 nucleotides: TGTGCCTGGAGTGTCCTTCGGGGAACTAATGAAAAACTGTTTTTT.